This T cell receptor beta chain was recorded in a study of CD8 T cells in Susac syndrome. Reverse transcription used about 0.45 to 1 ug RNA and random hexamers. Amplification of TCR beta CDR3 by immunoSEQ multiplex PCR spanned 54 Vbeta and 13 Jbeta. MiXCR, applied by TCRdb to the immunoSEQ multiplex PCR reads, yields one record per CDR3 protein. This sample yields about 150,000 distinct CDR3 sequences, of which approximately 95% are seen a single time; approximately 0.12% belongs to the top ten. This CDR3 is 15 amino acids long. V trimming: 3 bases; J trimming: 6 bases; junction bases outside the gene matches: 10. CDR1 and CDR2 from the germline V gene are DFQATT and SNEGSKA (reference sequence).

This chain uses TRBV20-1 with TRBJ1-5, with 8 bases lining up with TRBD1. Sequencing used CD4+ T cells from PBMCs. This receptor was obtained from a human donor with multiple sclerosis. Written as DNA, the CDR3 is TGCAGTGCTAGCCCCGGACAGGGCTCAATTCAGCCCCAGCATTTT. Encoded protein: CSASPGQGSIQPQHF.